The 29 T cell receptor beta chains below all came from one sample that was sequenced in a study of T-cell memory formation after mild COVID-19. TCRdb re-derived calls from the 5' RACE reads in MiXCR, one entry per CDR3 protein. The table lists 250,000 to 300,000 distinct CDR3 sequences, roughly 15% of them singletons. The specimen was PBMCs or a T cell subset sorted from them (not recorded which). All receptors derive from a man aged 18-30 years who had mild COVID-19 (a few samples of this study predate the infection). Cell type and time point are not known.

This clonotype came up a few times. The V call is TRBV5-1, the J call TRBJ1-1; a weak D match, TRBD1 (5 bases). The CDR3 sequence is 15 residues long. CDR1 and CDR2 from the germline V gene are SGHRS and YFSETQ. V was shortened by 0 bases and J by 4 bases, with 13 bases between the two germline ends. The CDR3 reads CASSLAQGVGTEAFF. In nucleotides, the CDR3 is TGCGCCAGCAGCTTGGCCCAGGGTGTGGGCACTGAAGCTTTCTTT.

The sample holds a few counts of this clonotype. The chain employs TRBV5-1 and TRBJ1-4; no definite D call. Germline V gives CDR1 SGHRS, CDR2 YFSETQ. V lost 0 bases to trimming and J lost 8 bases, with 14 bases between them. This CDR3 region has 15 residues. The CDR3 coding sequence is TGCGCCAGCAGCTTGGAGGGCCACTTCGCCGAAAAACTGTTTTTT. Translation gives CASSLEGHFAEKLFF.

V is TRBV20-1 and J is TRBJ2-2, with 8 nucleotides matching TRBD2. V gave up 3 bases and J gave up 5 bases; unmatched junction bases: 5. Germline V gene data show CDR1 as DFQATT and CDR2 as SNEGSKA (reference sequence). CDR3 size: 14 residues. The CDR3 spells CSASTGGRTGELFF. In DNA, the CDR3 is TGCAGTGCTAGCACGGGGGGGCGAACCGGGGAGCTGTTTTTT.

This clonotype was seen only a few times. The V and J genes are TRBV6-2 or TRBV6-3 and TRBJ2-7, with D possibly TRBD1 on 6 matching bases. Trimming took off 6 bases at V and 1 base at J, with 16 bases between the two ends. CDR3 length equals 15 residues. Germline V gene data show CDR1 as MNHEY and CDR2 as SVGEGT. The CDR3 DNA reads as TGTGCCAGCAGATTACAGGGCCGGAGGTCCTACGAGCAGTACTTC. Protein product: CASRLQGRRSYEQYF.

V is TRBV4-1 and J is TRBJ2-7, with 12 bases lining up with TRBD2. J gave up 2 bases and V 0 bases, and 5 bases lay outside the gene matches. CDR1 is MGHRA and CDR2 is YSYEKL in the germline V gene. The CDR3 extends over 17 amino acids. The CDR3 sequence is CASSQEGPSGGAYEQYF. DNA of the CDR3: TGCGCCAGCAGCCAAGAGGGCCCTAGCGGGGGGGCCTACGAGCAGTACTTC.

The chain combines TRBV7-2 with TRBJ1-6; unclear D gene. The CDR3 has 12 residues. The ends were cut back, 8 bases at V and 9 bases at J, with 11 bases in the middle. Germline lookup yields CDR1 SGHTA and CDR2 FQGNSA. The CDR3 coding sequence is TGTGCCAGCGGCGTCAATGGTTCACCCCTCCACTTT. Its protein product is CASGVNGSPLHF.

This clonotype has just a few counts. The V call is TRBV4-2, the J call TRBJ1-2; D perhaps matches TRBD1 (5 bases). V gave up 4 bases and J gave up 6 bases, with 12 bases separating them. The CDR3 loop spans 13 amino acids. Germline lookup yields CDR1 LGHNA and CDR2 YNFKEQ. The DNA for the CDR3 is TGTGCCAGCAGCCCCGGGGGAGGTGATGGCTACACCTTC. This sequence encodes CASSPGGGDGYTF.

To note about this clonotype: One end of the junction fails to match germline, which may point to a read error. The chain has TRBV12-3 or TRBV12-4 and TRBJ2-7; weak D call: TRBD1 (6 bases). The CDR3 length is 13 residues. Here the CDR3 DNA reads TGTGCCAGAAGTTCCGGGACAACTTACGAGCAGTACTTC. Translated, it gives CARSSGTTYEQYF.

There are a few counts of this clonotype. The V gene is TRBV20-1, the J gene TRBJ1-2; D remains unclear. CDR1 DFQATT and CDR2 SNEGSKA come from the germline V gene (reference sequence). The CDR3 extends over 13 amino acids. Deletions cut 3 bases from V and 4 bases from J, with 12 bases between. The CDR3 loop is CSASTMTSYGYTF. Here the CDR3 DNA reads TGCAGTGCTAGTACGATGACATCCTATGGCTACACCTTC.

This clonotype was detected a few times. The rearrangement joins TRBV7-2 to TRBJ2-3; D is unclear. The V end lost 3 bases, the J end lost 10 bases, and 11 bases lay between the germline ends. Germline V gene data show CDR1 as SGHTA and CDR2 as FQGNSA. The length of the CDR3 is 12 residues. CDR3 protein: CASSFPLEAQYF. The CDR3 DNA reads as TGTGCCAGCAGCTTTCCCCTCGAGGCGCAGTATTTT. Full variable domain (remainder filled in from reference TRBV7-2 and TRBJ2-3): GAGVSQSPSNKVTEKGKDVELRCDPISGHTALYWYRQSLGQGLEFLIYFQGNSAPDKSGLPSDRFSAERTGGSVSTLTIQRTQQEDSAVYLCASSFPLEAQYFGPGTRLTVL.

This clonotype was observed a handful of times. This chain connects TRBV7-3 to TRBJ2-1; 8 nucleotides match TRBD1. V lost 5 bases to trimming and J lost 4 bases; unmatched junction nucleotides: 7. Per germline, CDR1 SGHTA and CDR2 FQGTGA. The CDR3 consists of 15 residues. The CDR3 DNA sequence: TGTGCCAGCAGCCAGACAGGGGATGGGTACAATGAGCAGTTCTTC. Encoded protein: CASSQTGDGYNEQFF.

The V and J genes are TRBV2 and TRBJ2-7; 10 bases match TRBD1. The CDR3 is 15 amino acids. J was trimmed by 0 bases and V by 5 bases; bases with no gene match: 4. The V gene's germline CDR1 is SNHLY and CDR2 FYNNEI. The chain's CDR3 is CASSRDRGSSYEQYV. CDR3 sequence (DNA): TGTGCCAGCAGTAGGGACAGGGGAAGCTCCTACGAGCAGTACGTC.

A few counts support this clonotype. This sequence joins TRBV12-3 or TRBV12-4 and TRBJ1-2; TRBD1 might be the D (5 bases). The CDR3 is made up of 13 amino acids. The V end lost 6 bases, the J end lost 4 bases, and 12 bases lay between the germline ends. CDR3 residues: CASRTHGGYGYTF. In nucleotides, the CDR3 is TGTGCCAGCAGGACCCACGGGGGCTATGGCTACACCTTC.

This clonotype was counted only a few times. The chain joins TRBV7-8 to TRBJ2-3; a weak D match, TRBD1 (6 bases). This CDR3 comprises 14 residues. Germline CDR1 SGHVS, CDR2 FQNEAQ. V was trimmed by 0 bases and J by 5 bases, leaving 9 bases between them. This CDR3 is CASSLAGAKDTQYF. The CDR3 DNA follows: TGTGCCAGCAGCTTAGCGGGGGCCAAAGATACGCAGTATTTT.

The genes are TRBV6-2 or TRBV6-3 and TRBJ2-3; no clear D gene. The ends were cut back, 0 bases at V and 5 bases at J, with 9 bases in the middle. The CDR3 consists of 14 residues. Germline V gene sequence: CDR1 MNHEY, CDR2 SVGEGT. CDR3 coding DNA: TGTGCCAGCAGTTACTCGTCCTACTTAGATACGCAGTATTTT. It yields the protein CASSYSSYLDTQYF.

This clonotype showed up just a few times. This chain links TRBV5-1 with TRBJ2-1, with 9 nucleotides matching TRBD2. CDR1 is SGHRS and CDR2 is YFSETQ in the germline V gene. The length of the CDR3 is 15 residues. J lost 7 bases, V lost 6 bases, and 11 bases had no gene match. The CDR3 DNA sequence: TGCGCCAGCACCCAGGGGGTAGCGGGGGAGAATGAGCAGTTCTTC. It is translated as CASTQGVAGENEQFF.

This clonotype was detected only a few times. CDR3 residues: CASSKPGQGRYEQYF. The CDR3, as DNA: TGTGCCAGCAGCAAACCGGGACAGGGGAGGTACGAGCAGTACTTC. The J gene is TRBJ2-7, the V gene TRBV7-9, with 10 bases matching TRBD1. From germline, CDR1 is SEHNR and CDR2 FQNEAQ (reference sequence). After removal of 5 bases from V and 4 bases from J, the junction contained 8 bases not matched to a gene. This CDR3 contains 15 residues. Full variable domain (rest looked up from reference TRBV7-9 and TRBJ2-7): DTGVSQNPRHKITKRGQNVTFRCDPISEHNRLYWYRQTLGQGPEFLTYFQNEAQLEKSRLLSDRFSAERPKGSFSTLEIQRTEQGDSAMYLCASSKPGQGRYEQYFGPGTRLTVT.

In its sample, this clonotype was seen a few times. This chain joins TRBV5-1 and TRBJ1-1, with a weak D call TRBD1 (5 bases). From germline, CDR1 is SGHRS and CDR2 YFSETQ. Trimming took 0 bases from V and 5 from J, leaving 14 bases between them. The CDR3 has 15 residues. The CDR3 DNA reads TGCGCCAGCAGCTTGGCTGGGGGGAGGATGACTGAAGCTTTCTTT. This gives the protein CASSLAGGRMTEAFF.

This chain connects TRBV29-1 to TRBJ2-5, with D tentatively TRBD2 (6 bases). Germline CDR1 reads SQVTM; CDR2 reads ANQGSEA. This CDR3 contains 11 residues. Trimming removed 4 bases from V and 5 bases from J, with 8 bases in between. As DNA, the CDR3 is TGCAGCGTTGGTGCGGGGGAGACCCAGTACTTC. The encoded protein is CSVGAGETQYF.

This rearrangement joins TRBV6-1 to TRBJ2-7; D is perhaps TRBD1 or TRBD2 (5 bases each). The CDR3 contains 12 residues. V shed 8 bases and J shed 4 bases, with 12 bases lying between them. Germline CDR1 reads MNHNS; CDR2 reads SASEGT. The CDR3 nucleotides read TGTGCCAGCTCAGGGACGGGATACGAGCAGTACGTC. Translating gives CASSGTGYEQYV.

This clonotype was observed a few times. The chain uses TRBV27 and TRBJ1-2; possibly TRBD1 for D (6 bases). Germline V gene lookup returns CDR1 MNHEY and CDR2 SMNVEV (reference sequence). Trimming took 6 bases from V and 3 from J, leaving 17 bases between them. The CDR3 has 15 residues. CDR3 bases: TGTGCCAGCAGCCCGACGGGGGCGGTTCACTATGGCTACACCTTC. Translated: CASSPTGAVHYGYTF.

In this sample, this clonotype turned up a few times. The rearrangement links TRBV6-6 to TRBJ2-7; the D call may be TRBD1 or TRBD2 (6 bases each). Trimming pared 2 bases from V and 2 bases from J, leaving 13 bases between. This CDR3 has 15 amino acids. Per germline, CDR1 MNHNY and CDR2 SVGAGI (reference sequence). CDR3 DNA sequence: TGTGCCAGCAGTTACCAGTCGGGGGCCCCCTACGAGCAGTACTTC. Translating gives CASSYQSGAPYEQYF.

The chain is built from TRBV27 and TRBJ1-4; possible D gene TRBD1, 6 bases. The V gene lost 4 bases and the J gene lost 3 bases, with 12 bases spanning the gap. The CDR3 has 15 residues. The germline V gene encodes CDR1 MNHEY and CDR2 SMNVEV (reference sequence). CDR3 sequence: CASSWGGGSNEKLFF. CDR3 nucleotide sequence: TGTGCCAGCAGTTGGGGGGGCGGCTCTAATGAAAAACTGTTTTTT.

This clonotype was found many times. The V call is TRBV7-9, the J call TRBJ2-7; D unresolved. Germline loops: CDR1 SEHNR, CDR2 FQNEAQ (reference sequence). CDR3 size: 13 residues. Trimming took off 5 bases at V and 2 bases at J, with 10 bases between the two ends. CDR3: CASSLTHTYEQYF. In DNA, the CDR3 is TGTGCCAGCAGCCTCACGCATACCTACGAGCAGTACTTC.

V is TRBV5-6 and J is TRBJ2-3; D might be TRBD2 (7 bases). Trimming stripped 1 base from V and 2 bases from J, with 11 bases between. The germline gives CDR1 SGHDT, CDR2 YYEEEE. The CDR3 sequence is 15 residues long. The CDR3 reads CASSLPAGATDTQYF. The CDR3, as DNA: TGTGCCAGCAGCTTGCCCGCGGGGGCCACAGATACGCAGTATTTT.

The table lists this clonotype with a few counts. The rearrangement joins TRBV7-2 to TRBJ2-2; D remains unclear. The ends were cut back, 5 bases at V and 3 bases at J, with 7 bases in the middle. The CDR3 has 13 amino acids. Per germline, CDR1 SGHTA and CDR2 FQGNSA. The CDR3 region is CASSPVDTGELFF. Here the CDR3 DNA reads TGTGCCAGCAGCCCAGTTGACACCGGGGAGCTGTTTTTT.

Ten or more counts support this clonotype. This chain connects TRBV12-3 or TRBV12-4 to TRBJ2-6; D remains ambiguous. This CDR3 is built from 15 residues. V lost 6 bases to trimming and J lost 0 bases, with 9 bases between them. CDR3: CASSFDTSGANVLTF. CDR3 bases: TGTGCCAGCAGCTTTGACACCTCTGGGGCCAACGTCCTGACTTTC.

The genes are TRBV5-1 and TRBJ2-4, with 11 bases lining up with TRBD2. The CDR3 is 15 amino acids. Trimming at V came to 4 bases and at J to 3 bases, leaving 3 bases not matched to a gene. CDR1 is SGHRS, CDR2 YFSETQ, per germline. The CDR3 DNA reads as TGCGCCAGCAGCCGGGGGACTAGCGGCAAAAACATTCAGTACTTC. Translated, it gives CASSRGTSGKNIQYF.

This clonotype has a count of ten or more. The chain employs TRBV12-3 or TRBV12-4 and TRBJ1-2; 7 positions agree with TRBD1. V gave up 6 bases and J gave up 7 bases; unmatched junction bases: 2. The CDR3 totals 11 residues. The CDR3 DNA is TGTGCCAGCAGCTACAGGGGTGGCTACACCTTC. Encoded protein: CASSYRGGYTF.